One and the same sample provided the 30 T cell receptor beta chains below, sequenced in a study of T-cell reconstitution after alpha-beta-depleted transplantation in children. Using unique molecular identifiers, the investigators prepared the TCRbeta library. TCRdb analysed the PCR reads with MiXCR anew, one entry per CDR3 protein. The data hold about 580,000 distinct CDR3 sequences, with 25% to 30% observed a single time. Source: PBMCs, taken before TCRalphabeta/CD19-depleted stem cell transplant. The origin of the receptors is a boy in the first two years of life with Wiskott-Aldrich syndrome, due to receive a stem cell transplant.

The chain uses TRBV12-3 or TRBV12-4 and TRBJ2-7; D may be TRBD1 (5 bases). The CDR3 runs to 17 residues. Between the trimmed V and J ends, which lost 5 bases and 1 base, there was a span of 21 bases. The CDR3 sequence: CASSPTGFNLRSYEQYF. CDR3 nucleotides: TGTGCCAGCAGTCCCACAGGTTTCAACTTACGTTCCTACGAGCAGTACTTC.

This clonotype was counted only a few times. The chain recombines TRBV12-3 or TRBV12-4 with TRBJ2-7; 7 bases fit TRBD2. With V trimmed by 6 bases and J by 3 bases, 5 bases remained unmatched. CDR3 size: 13 residues. For the CDR3, the DNA is TGTGCCAGCAGGAAGGAGCGGGGCTACGAGCAGTACTTC. Translated: CASRKERGYEQYF.

This chain joins TRBV5-1 and TRBJ2-7; D may correspond to TRBD1 or TRBD2 (6 bases each). CDR1 and CDR2 from the germline V gene are SGHRS and YFSETQ. The CDR3 is 13 residues long. The V gene lost 1 base and the J gene lost 5 bases, with 10 bases spanning the gap. CDR3 in DNA: TGCGCCAGCAGCTTGCGGGGGCCAGACGAGCAGTACTTC. This translates into CASSLRGPDEQYF.

The genes are TRBV5-1 and TRBJ1-1; D remains ambiguous. From germline, CDR1 is SGHRS and CDR2 YFSETQ. The CDR3 has 15 residues. Trimming shortened V by 0 bases and J by 3 bases, and 12 bases separated the two germline ends. The CDR3 region has the DNA TGCGCCAGCAGCTTGGGGATAAGGACGTACACTGAAGCTTTCTTT. Translation: CASSLGIRTYTEAFF.

This chain's CDR3 is CASSATGMEYNEQFF. CDR3 coding DNA: TGCGCCAGCAGCGCGACAGGGATGGAATACAATGAGCAGTTCTTC. The rearrangement links TRBV5-1 to TRBJ2-1; 7 nucleotides line up with TRBD1. Germline CDR1 reads SGHRS; CDR2 reads YFSETQ. The CDR3 extends over 15 amino acids. Germline trimming cut 4 bases from V and 4 bases from J; bases unmatched to any gene: 8.

V is TRBV20-1 and J is TRBJ2-3; 7 nucleotides agree with TRBD2. Germline CDR1 reads DFQATT; CDR2 reads SNEGSKA (reference sequence). With 0 bases clipped from V and 1 base from J, the junction kept 7 bases outside the gene matches. The length of the CDR3 is 16 residues. In nucleotides, the CDR3 is TGCAGTGCTAGAGATCCCGGGGCGGGAGGCACAGATACGCAGTATTTT. This sequence encodes CSARDPGAGGTDTQYF.

This clonotype was seen more than once but under ten times. This chain joins TRBV4-1 and TRBJ2-7, with D maybe TRBD2 (6 bases). V was cut by 4 bases and J by 3 bases, with 13 bases left in between. This CDR3 comprises 14 residues. The germline V gene encodes CDR1 MGHRA and CDR2 YSYEKL. This CDR3 is CASSPRAGLYEQYF. The CDR3 nucleotides read TGCGCCAGCAGCCCCCGCGCGGGACTCTACGAGCAGTACTTC.

This clonotype is a singleton in its sample. The CDR3 sequence is CASSPRQGTLNTEAFF. In DNA form, the CDR3 reads TGTGCCAGCAGTCCGAGACAGGGCACCTTGAACACTGAAGCTTTCTTT. The genes are TRBV12-3 or TRBV12-4 and TRBJ1-1, with 7 bases matching TRBD1. V shed 5 bases and J 0 bases; nucleotides not matched to a gene: 9. The CDR3 is made up of 16 amino acids.

This chain connects TRBV24-1 to TRBJ2-1, with 7 bases that match TRBD1. Losses at the gene ends were 5 bases for V and 8 bases for J; bases not matched to a gene: 14. This CDR3 spans 16 amino acids. CDR1 is KGHDR, CDR2 SFDVKD, per germline. Here the CDR3 reads CATSATGAVGVHEQFF. The CDR3 DNA follows: TGTGCCACCAGTGCTACAGGGGCTGTGGGAGTCCATGAGCAGTTCTTC.

V is TRBV4-2 and J is TRBJ1-1; no reliable D call. This CDR3 contains 14 residues. Trimming removed 3 bases at V and 7 bases at J, with 15 bases between. Germline V gene lookup returns CDR1 LGHNA and CDR2 YNFKEQ. CDR3 sequence (DNA): TGTGCCAGCAGCCAGCATGCGGGGTTAAGTGAAGCTTTCTTT. It is translated as CASSQHAGLSEAFF.

This sequence joins TRBV10-3 and TRBJ2-5; tentatively, D is TRBD1 (6 bases). V was clipped by 6 bases and J by 3 bases, with 14 bases between them. The CDR3 runs to 14 residues. CDR1 is ENHRY and CDR2 is SYGVKD in the germline V gene. The DNA of the CDR3 is TGTGCCATCAGCGATCCGGGACACAAAGAGACCCAGTACTTC. Translated, it gives CAISDPGHKETQYF.

This clonotype came up a few times. V and J are TRBV11-1 and TRBJ2-3; D perhaps matches TRBD2 (6 bases). The CDR3 consists of 19 residues. V dropped 1 base and J dropped 4 bases, with 24 bases sitting between them. Germline-derived CDR1 and CDR2 are SGHAT and FQDESV (reference sequence). The CDR3 is CASSLGMGIAGSRPDTQYF. CDR3 bases: TGTGCCAGCAGCTTAGGAATGGGGATTGCGGGATCGCGCCCAGATACGCAGTATTTT.

This clonotype was picked up a small number of times. The chain joins TRBV3-1 to TRBJ1-2, with D perhaps matching TRBD1 (6 bases). The CDR3 covers 14 residues. Germline V gives CDR1 LGHDT, CDR2 YNNKEL (reference sequence). V lost 1 base and J 4 bases, leaving 10 bases between the germline ends. The CDR3 is CASSQARTVYGYTF. CDR3 sequence (DNA): TGTGCCAGCAGCCAAGCCCGGACAGTCTATGGCTACACCTTC.

The chain is built from TRBV5-8 and TRBJ2-3; maybe TRBD1 (6 bases). This CDR3 has 15 residues. The germline gives CDR1 SGHTS, CDR2 YDEGEE. Trimming pared 3 bases from V and 0 bases from J, leaving 11 bases between. CDR3 sequence reads: CASSSTGTSTDTQYF. The CDR3 nucleotides are TGTGCCAGCAGCTCCACAGGGACCAGCACAGATACGCAGTATTTT.

This clonotype was counted a few times. The chain links TRBV10-3 to TRBJ2-1, with a tentative D call TRBD1 (6 bases). The CDR3 contains 13 residues. V lost 0 bases, J lost 10 bases, and 10 bases lay in between. CDR1 and CDR2 from the germline V gene are ENHRY and SYGVKD. Here the CDR3 DNA reads TGTGCCATCAGTGAGTCGAAAAGGGGGGAGCAGTTCTTC. Protein sequence: CAISESKRGEQFF.

This chain connects TRBV30 to TRBJ1-1, with 9 bases aligning to TRBD1. The CDR3 loop spans 15 amino acids. Losses at the gene ends were 4 bases for V and 1 base for J; bases not matched to a gene: 7. CDR1 and CDR2 from the germline V gene are GTSNPN and SVGIG (reference sequence). The CDR3 loop is CAWKTGTGSNTEAFF. The DNA for the CDR3 is TGTGCCTGGAAGACCGGGACAGGGTCGAACACTGAAGCTTTCTTT.

V and J are TRBV15 and TRBJ2-7, with D possibly TRBD2 on 5 matching bases. The CDR3 covers 16 residues. V was cut by 6 bases and J by 3 bases, with 21 bases left in between. The V gene's germline CDR1 is LNHNV and CDR2 YYDKDF (reference sequence). CDR3 DNA sequence: TGTGCCACCAGACCGACCCTAACGGGGAGTTTCTACGAGCAGTACTTC. Translation gives CATRPTLTGSFYEQYF.

This clonotype was detected many times. J is TRBJ2-1 and V is TRBV20-1; D is perhaps TRBD1 (6 bases). Germline lookup yields CDR1 DFQATT and CDR2 SNEGSKA (reference sequence). Between the trimmed V and J ends, which lost 3 bases and 0 bases, there was a span of 9 bases. CDR3 length equals 14 residues. This CDR3 is CSASSDSSYNEQFF. DNA of the CDR3: TGCAGTGCTAGCTCGGACAGCTCCTACAATGAGCAGTTCTTC.

The genes are TRBV6-5 and TRBJ2-2, with D unclear. The CDR3 is made up of 16 amino acids. Germline-derived CDR1 and CDR2 are MNHEY and SVGAGI. V was shortened by 0 bases and J by 0 bases, with 8 bases between the two germline ends. The CDR3 DNA follows: TGTGCCAGCAGTTACTCCCGGGCCACGAACACCGGGGAGCTGTTTTTT. This codes for CASSYSRATNTGELFF.

V and J are TRBV3-1 and TRBJ2-1; D remains ambiguous. Looked up from germline, CDR1 is LGHDT and CDR2 is YNNKEL (reference sequence). This CDR3 has 12 residues. V was trimmed by 0 bases and J by 11 bases, leaving 8 bases between them. The CDR3 region is CASSQERKKQFF. The CDR3 region has the DNA TGTGCCAGCAGCCAAGAGCGGAAGAAGCAGTTCTTC.

A few counts support this clonotype. This chain's CDR3 is CAWGKGLAPYNEQFF. CDR3 nucleotides: TGTGCCTGGGGCAAGGGACTAGCGCCATACAATGAGCAGTTCTTC. The chain links TRBV30 to TRBJ2-1; 10 bases fit TRBD2. The germline V gene has CDR1 GTSNPN and CDR2 SVGIG (reference sequence). After removal of 5 bases from V and 4 bases from J, the junction contained 8 bases not matched to a gene. CDR3 length equals 15 residues.

This clonotype was counted only a few times. The rearrangement uses TRBV5-1 and TRBJ2-1; TRBD1 aligns across 9 bases. J lost 8 bases, V lost 4 bases, and 7 bases had no gene match. The CDR3 runs 14 residues. The germline V gene has CDR1 SGHRS and CDR2 YFSETQ. CDR3 residues: CASSPRQGGHEQFF. The CDR3 nucleotides read TGCGCCAGCAGCCCAAGACAGGGGGGACATGAGCAGTTCTTC.

This chain uses TRBV28 with TRBJ1-6; TRBD1 might be the D (6 bases). This CDR3 region has 16 residues. Germline V CDR1 and CDR2: MDHEN, SYDVKM. V lost 6 bases and J lost 9, with 21 bases in between. Here the CDR3 reads CASRSNTGGGGSPLHF. As DNA, the CDR3 is TGTGCCAGCAGGTCTAATACGGGGGGCGGCGGTTCACCCCTCCACTTT.

This rearrangement joins TRBV5-1 to TRBJ2-1; TRBD1 aligns across 9 bases. CDR1 and CDR2 (germline): SGHRS, YFSETQ. The junction had 6 bases not matched to a gene; V was cut back by 0 bases and J by 8 bases. This CDR3 has 15 residues. Here the CDR3 reads CASSLGDREIHEQFF. The CDR3 DNA is TGCGCCAGCAGCTTGGGGGACAGGGAGATTCATGAGCAGTTCTTC.

This clonotype was observed a handful of times. The chain joins TRBV20-1 to TRBJ1-5, with 9 nucleotides matching TRBD1. V was clipped by 3 bases and J by 1 base; unmatched bases: 10. This CDR3 contains 17 residues. In germline, CDR1 is DFQATT, CDR2 SNEGSKA (reference sequence). The CDR3 reads CSASPHPTGGSNQPQHF. The CDR3 DNA reads TGCAGTGCTAGCCCCCATCCGACAGGGGGAAGCAATCAGCCCCAGCATTTT.

The chain has TRBV27 and TRBJ1-5; unclear D gene. The CDR3 length is 13 residues. Trimming removed 1 base at V and 5 bases at J, with 6 bases between. Germline V CDR1 and CDR2: MNHEY, SMNVEV (reference sequence). DNA of the CDR3: TGTGCCAGCAGTTTATACCCGGATCAGCCCCAGCATTTT. Its protein product is CASSLYPDQPQHF.

This clonotype was counted between two and nine times. The chain has TRBV20-1 and TRBJ1-5, with TRBD1 matching over 7 bases. The length of the CDR3 is 13 residues. The V segment lost 1 base and the J segment 7 bases; nucleotides outside the gene matches: 4. CDR1 and CDR2 from the germline V gene are DFQATT and SNEGSKA (reference sequence). CDR3 bases: TGCAGTGCTAGAGGACAGGGTGAGCAGCCCCAGCATTTT. Amino acid sequence: CSARGQGEQPQHF.

This clonotype was seen a handful of times. This chain links TRBV7-9 with TRBJ2-7, with D tentatively TRBD1 (6 bases). From germline, CDR1 is SEHNR and CDR2 FQNEAQ (reference sequence). CDR3 length equals 16 residues. Trimming left V 2 bases short and J 3 bases short, with 17 bases between. The CDR3 coding sequence is TGTGCCAGCAGCTTATCCCAGCCCAGGGGAATCTACGAGCAGTACTTC. This translates into CASSLSQPRGIYEQYF.

This chain connects TRBV30 to TRBJ1-5, with D possibly TRBD1 on 5 matching bases. The CDR3 covers 15 residues. Germline CDR1 reads GTSNPN; CDR2 reads SVGIG (reference sequence). V gave up 3 bases and J gave up 4 bases, with 16 bases separating them. The CDR3 sequence: CAWSFGDGRNQPQHF. The CDR3 nucleotides are TGTGCCTGGAGCTTTGGGGACGGACGAAATCAGCCCCAGCATTTT.

This clonotype appeared a few times. This sequence joins TRBV28 and TRBJ2-1; 8 nucleotides agree with TRBD2. Trimming cost V 5 bases and J 2 bases; bases outside gene matches: 11. This CDR3 spans 17 amino acids. Germline V lookup: CDR1 MDHEN, CDR2 SYDVKM. The CDR3 DNA is TGTGCCAGCAGTCCTTATCCGCGACTAGCGACCTACAATGAGCAGTTCTTC. It encodes CASSPYPRLATYNEQFF.